Listed here are 30 T cell receptor beta chains from one sample, sequenced in a study of cytomegalovirus exposure and HLA in healthy donors. 60 Vbeta and 13 Jbeta primers were used in PCR. Assay: immunoSEQ multiplex PCR; the TCRdb copy retains only in-frame clones and omits some. This table holds 110,000 to 150,000 clones, about 81% found once. What was sequenced was PBMCs. The receptors originated from a man aged 25-45 years in good health and CMV-seronegative.

The genes are TRBV6-6 and TRBJ1-1, with D possibly matching TRBD1 (6 bases). The ends were cut back, 6 bases at V and 0 bases at J, with 11 bases in the middle. CDR1 and CDR2 (germline): MNHNY, SVGAGI (reference sequence). This CDR3 has 14 amino acids. The CDR3 region is CASSRRDMNTEAFF. As DNA, the CDR3 is TGTGCCAGCAGCAGAAGGGACATGAACACTGAAGCTTTCTTT.

Comments on this clone: Other DNA variants within this sample encode the same CDR3. The rearrangement joins TRBV4-1 to TRBJ2-1; possible D gene TRBD1, 6 bases. V lost 3 bases to trimming and J lost 0 bases, with 18 bases between them. The CDR3 length is 18 residues. The germline gives CDR1 MGHRA, CDR2 YSYEKL. In DNA, the CDR3 is TGCGCCAGCAGCCACTTTACTTCCGGGACAAGCTCCTACAATGAGCAGTTCTTC. Protein product: CASSHFTSGTSSYNEQFF.

The chain employs TRBV10-3 and TRBJ2-1; 7 bases align to TRBD1. CDR3 length equals 11 residues. With V trimmed by 8 bases and J by 15 bases, 10 bases remained unmatched. Germline V gene data show CDR1 as ENHRY and CDR2 as SYGVKD. The CDR3 here is CAISQTGALFF. CDR3 nucleotides: TGTGCCATCTCCCAAACAGGGGCTCTGTTCTTC.

This sequence joins TRBV2 and TRBJ2-3; 11 bases line up with TRBD2. CDR3 size: 14 residues. The ends lost 8 bases at V and 6 bases at J; junction bases unmatched: 7. CDR1 and CDR2 from the germline V gene are SNHLY and FYNNEI. The CDR3 DNA is TGTGCCAGCCGGAGTAGCGGGGGGGCTGATACGCAGTATTTT. It is translated as CASRSSGGADTQYF. Full variable domain (remainder filled in from reference TRBV2 and TRBJ2-3): EPEVTQTPSHQVTQMGQEVILRCVPISNHLYFYWYRQILGQKVEFLVSFYNNEISEKSEIFDDQFSVERPDGSNFTLKIRSTKLEDSAMYFCASRSSGGADTQYFGPGTRLTVL.

The chain is built from TRBV30 and TRBJ2-1; 10 bases agree with TRBD1. V trimming: 8 bases; J trimming: 8 bases; junction bases outside the gene matches: 9. The CDR3 totals 13 residues. CDR1 GTSNPN and CDR2 SVGIG come from the germline V gene (reference sequence). Here the CDR3 reads CAGGGQGFHEQFF. Written as DNA, the CDR3 is TGTGCCGGGGGGGGACAGGGGTTCCATGAGCAGTTCTTC. Drawing the rest from reference TRBV30 and TRBJ2-1, the complete variable domain is SQTIHQWPATLVQPVGSPLSLECTVEGTSNPNLYWYRQAAGRGLQLLFYSVGIGQISSEVPQNLSASRPQDRQFILSSKKLLLSDSGFYLCAGGGQGFHEQFFGPGTRLTVL.

The J gene is TRBJ1-3, the V gene TRBV30, with D possibly TRBD1 on 5 matching bases. Germline-derived CDR1 and CDR2 are GTSNPN and SVGIG (reference sequence). Trimming took off 4 bases at V and 0 bases at J, with 16 bases between the two ends. This CDR3 has 16 residues. The CDR3 loop is CAWTSPGLSSGNTIYF. CDR3 nucleotides: TGTGCCTGGACTTCACCGGGACTGAGCTCTGGAAACACCATATATTTT.

The chain employs TRBV29-1 and TRBJ2-7, with D tentatively TRBD2 (5 bases). The CDR3 covers 13 residues. Trimming removed 2 bases at V and 4 bases at J, with 12 bases between. Looked up from germline, CDR1 is SQVTM and CDR2 is ANQGSEA. The CDR3 DNA follows: TGCAGCGTTGAAAAGGGAGTCGCGTACGAGCAGTACTTC. The encoded protein is CSVEKGVAYEQYF.

V gene TRBV7-9 combines with J gene TRBJ1-2; D is perhaps TRBD1 (5 bases). V was shortened by 5 bases and J by 0 bases, with 7 bases between the two germline ends. The CDR3 is 13 amino acids. Germline-derived CDR1 and CDR2 are SEHNR and FQNEAQ (reference sequence). As DNA, the CDR3 is TGTGCCAGCAGCGCACAGGCTAACTATGGCTACACCTTC. It encodes CASSAQANYGYTF.

The chain links TRBV28 to TRBJ1-2, with D possibly TRBD1 on 5 matching bases. The germline CDR1 and CDR2 sequences are MDHEN and SYDVKM. The CDR3 has 14 amino acids. V was clipped by 5 bases and J by 14 bases, with 24 bases between them. CDR3: CASSPLTGGKRETF. The DNA for the CDR3 is TGTGCCAGCAGTCCCTTAACGGGGGGAAAGAGGGAGACCTTC.

This clone was seen more than once but under ten times. The rearrangement links TRBV28 to TRBJ2-3; 10 bases are a match to TRBD2. The CDR3 contains 17 residues. V was clipped by 3 bases and J by 0 bases; unmatched bases: 6. Germline V CDR1 and CDR2: MDHEN, SYDVKM. CDR3 nucleotides: TGTGCCAGCAGTTTCGGACTAGCGGACCCGAGCACAGATACGCAGTATTTT. Amino acid sequence: CASSFGLADPSTDTQYF.

This chain links TRBV5-4 with TRBJ2-1, with 8 bases matching TRBD2. The germline CDR1 and CDR2 sequences are SGHNT and YYREEE (reference sequence). The CDR3 totals 17 residues. J gave up 6 bases and V 0 bases, and 11 bases lay outside the gene matches. CDR3 in amino acids: CASSLARGGAPSNEQFF. For the CDR3, the DNA is TGTGCCAGCAGCTTGGCCCGGGGGGGCGCCCCATCCAATGAGCAGTTCTTC. The variable domain in full, completed from reference TRBV5-4 and TRBJ2-1, reads ETGVTQSPTHLIKTRGQQVTLRCSSQSGHNTVSWYQQALGQGPQFIFQYYREEENGRGNFPPRFSGLQFPNYSSELNVNALELDDSALYLCASSLARGGAPSNEQFFGPGTRLTVL.

The chain uses TRBV28 and TRBJ1-5; D perhaps matches TRBD1 (6 bases). Trimming cost V 7 bases and J 4 bases, with 20 bases left between them. There are 16 residues in the CDR3. CDR1 is MDHEN and CDR2 is SYDVKM in the germline V gene. The CDR3 DNA reads TGTGCCAGCAACCTGAGGGGGGGAAAGTGGAATCAGCCCCAGCATTTT. Translation: CASNLRGGKWNQPQHF.

The V call is TRBV5-1, the J call TRBJ2-1; 9 nucleotides line up with TRBD2. Per the germline V gene, CDR1 is SGHRS and CDR2 is YFSETQ. The CDR3 is 17 residues long. V shed 0 bases, J shed 8 bases, and the junction held 12 bases outside the gene matches. CDR3 sequence (DNA): TGCGCCAGCAGCTTGGTTGGGTCGCGGGGGGGCGGCGATGAGCAGTTCTTC. Protein product: CASSLVGSRGGGDEQFF.

The rearrangement joins TRBV5-6 to TRBJ1-2, with TRBD1 matching 8 bases. The CDR3 consists of 13 residues. With V trimmed by 4 bases and J by 8 bases, 7 bases remained unmatched. Germline V gene lookup returns CDR1 SGHDT and CDR2 YYEEEE. The CDR3: CASSKQGVSGYTF. Written as DNA, the CDR3 is TGTGCCAGCAGCAAACAGGGGGTTTCGGGCTACACCTTC.

V and J are TRBV2 and TRBJ2-7; unclear D gene. Deletions cut 2 bases from V and 5 bases from J, with 10 bases between. Germline V gene data show CDR1 as SNHLY and CDR2 as FYNNEI. The CDR3 is 13 residues long. CDR3 amino acids: CASSEPTIHEQYF. The CDR3 coding sequence is TGTGCCAGCAGTGAACCAACAATCCACGAGCAGTACTTC.

The V call is TRBV5-1, the J call TRBJ2-3; 13 bases fit TRBD2. V lost 5 bases and J lost 9; bases outside the gene matches: 12. Germline V gene lookup returns CDR1 SGHRS and CDR2 YFSETQ. There are 16 residues in the CDR3. The CDR3 protein is CASSSQLAGGATTQYF. The CDR3 nucleotides read TGCGCCAGCAGTAGTCAACTAGCGGGGGGGGCCACAACGCAGTATTTT.

V usage is TRBV7-2 and J usage is TRBJ1-3, with D perhaps matching TRBD1 (5 bases). There are 11 residues in the CDR3. Germline loops: CDR1 SGHTA, CDR2 FQGNSA. V lost 7 bases and J lost 8, with 9 bases in between. The CDR3 is CASTRGDTIYF. The CDR3 coding sequence is TGTGCCAGCACCCGGGGGGACACCATATATTTT.

The chain uses TRBV2 and TRBJ2-2; 9 bases fit TRBD1. Germline V gene data show CDR1 as SNHLY and CDR2 as FYNNEI. Trimming removed 9 bases from V and 5 bases from J; junction bases left unmatched: 7. The CDR3 sequence is 14 residues long. The CDR3 here is CASNRGRGTGELFF. In DNA form, the CDR3 reads TGTGCCAGTAACAGGGGGCGCGGGACCGGGGAGCTGTTTTTT. The full variable domain, its missing parts supplied by reference TRBV2 and TRBJ2-2, is EPEVTQTPSHQVTQMGQEVILRCVPISNHLYFYWYRQILGQKVEFLVSFYNNEISEKSEIFDDQFSVERPDGSNFTLKIRSTKLEDSAMYFCASNRGRGTGELFFGEGSRLTVL.

This clone occurred a few times. This chain links TRBV4-1 with TRBJ2-7; TRBD2 is a possible D gene (6 bases). CDR1 is MGHRA, CDR2 YSYEKL, per germline. The CDR3 extends over 17 amino acids. The V end was cut by 1 base, the J end by 2 bases, with 18 bases between. CDR3 in amino acids: CASSQVISTGVTYEQYF. The CDR3 DNA reads as TGCGCCAGCAGCCAAGTGATTTCGACGGGGGTGACCTACGAGCAGTACTTC.

This clone appeared a few times. The J gene is TRBJ2-3, the V gene TRBV29-1; D call uncertain. V lost 6 bases, J lost 0 bases, and 7 bases lay in between. This CDR3 is built from 12 residues. Germline-derived CDR1 and CDR2 are SQVTM and ANQGSEA. The CDR3 here is CSVKTSTDTQYF. CDR3 coding DNA: TGCAGCGTGAAGACTAGCACAGATACGCAGTATTTT.

The chain employs TRBV5-4 and TRBJ1-2; D possibly corresponds to TRBD1 (5 bases). The CDR3 is 14 amino acids. The V gene's germline CDR1 is SGHNT and CDR2 YYREEE (reference sequence). V shed 0 bases and J shed 8 bases, with 14 bases lying between them. In DNA form, the CDR3 reads TGTGCCAGCAGCTTGGGGGGGGAGAATAGGGGCTACACCTTC. The encoded protein is CASSLGGENRGYTF.

The chain is built from TRBV7-9 and TRBJ2-1, with 9 nucleotides matching TRBD2. CDR1 and CDR2 (germline): SEHNR, FQNEAQ (reference sequence). With 1 base clipped from V and 4 bases from J, the junction kept 2 bases outside the gene matches. The CDR3 has 15 amino acids. The CDR3, as DNA: TGTGCCAGCAGCTTAGTGACTAGCGGATACAATGAGCAGTTCTTC. Protein: CASSLVTSGYNEQFF.

This clone was seen a handful of times. The chain couples TRBV29-1 to TRBJ2-5; 7 bases are a match to TRBD1. CDR3 length: 15 residues. Germline V gene sequence: CDR1 SQVTM, CDR2 ANQGSEA. The ends lost 7 bases at V and 5 bases at J; junction bases unmatched: 16. The CDR3 here is CSAQPTGTATETQYF. In DNA, the CDR3 is TGCAGCGCTCAACCCACGGGGACAGCAACCGAGACCCAGTACTTC. The complete variable domain, with remaining parts taken from reference TRBV29-1 and TRBJ2-5, reads SAVISQKPSRDICQRGTSLTIQCQVDSQVTMMFWYRQQPGQSLTLIATANQGSEATYESGFVIDKFPISRPNLTFSTLTVSNMSPEDSSIYLCSAQPTGTATETQYFGPGTRLLVL.

The chain recombines TRBV14 with TRBJ2-1; 10 nucleotides match TRBD2. The junction had 5 bases not matched to a gene; V was cut back by 1 base and J by 5 bases. Germline V gene lookup returns CDR1 SGHDN and CDR2 FVKESK. This CDR3 comprises 16 residues. CDR3 region: CASSQVASGGNNEQFF. CDR3 DNA: TGTGCCAGCAGCCAAGTGGCTAGCGGGGGAAACAATGAGCAGTTCTTC. Full variable domain (missing parts from reference TRBV14 and TRBJ2-1): EAGVTQFPSHSVIEKGQTVTLRCDPISGHDNLYWYRRVMGKEIKFLLHFVKESKQDESGMPNNRFLAERTGGTYSTLKVQPAELEDSGVYFCASSQVASGGNNEQFFGPGTRLTVL.

This chain connects TRBV28 to TRBJ1-5; 9 bases match TRBD1. With V trimmed by 4 bases and J by 4 bases, 5 bases remained unmatched. CDR1 is MDHEN and CDR2 is SYDVKM in the germline V gene. The length of the CDR3 is 15 residues. The CDR3 sequence: CASSSGGQGNQPQHF. DNA for the CDR3: TGTGCCAGCAGTTCGGGGGGACAGGGAAATCAGCCCCAGCATTTT.

This clone has just a few counts. CDR3 nucleotide sequence: TGTGCCAGCAGCCAAGTAGGTCCGGGACTAGCGGGTCTCACAGATACGCAGTATTTT. It encodes CASSQVGPGLAGLTDTQYF. This chain links TRBV4-2 with TRBJ2-3, with 12 nucleotides matching TRBD2. There are 19 residues in the CDR3. With V trimmed by 1 base and J by 2 bases, 10 bases remained unmatched. Looked up from germline, CDR1 is LGHNA and CDR2 is YNFKEQ.

This clone has just a few counts. The chain is built from TRBV11-2 and TRBJ2-3; D perhaps matches TRBD2 (5 bases). Germline V CDR1 and CDR2: SGHAT, FQNNGV. Trimming took off 5 bases at V and 7 bases at J, with 10 bases between the two ends. CDR3 length: 12 residues. The CDR3 nucleotides are TGTGCCAGCAGCCCTCGGAGGAATACGCAGTATTTT. It translates to CASSPRRNTQYF.

This clone was detected only a few times. The genes are TRBV9 and TRBJ1-4, with D hard to call. Looked up from germline, CDR1 is SGDLS and CDR2 is YYNGEE. CDR3 size: 14 residues. V was trimmed by 4 bases and J by 1 base, leaving 8 bases between them. CDR3 loop: CASSSFGTNEKLFF. Here the CDR3 DNA reads TGTGCCAGCAGCTCATTCGGAACTAATGAAAAACTGTTTTTT.

The chain uses TRBV5-1 and TRBJ2-7, with a possible D match to TRBD1 (5 bases). V was clipped by 0 bases and J by 7 bases, with 17 bases between them. This CDR3 region has 15 residues. In germline, CDR1 is SGHRS, CDR2 YFSETQ. The CDR3 DNA reads TGCGCCAGCAGCTTGGGGTCAGGGCCTTCGAGGGAGCAGTACTTC. Encoded protein: CASSLGSGPSREQYF. The full variable domain, with the rest looked up from reference TRBV5-1 and TRBJ2-7, is KAGVTQTPRYLIKTRGQQVTLSCSPISGHRSVSWYQQTPGQGLQFLFEYFSETQRNKGNFPGRFSGRQFSNSRSEMNVSTLELGDSALYLCASSLGSGPSREQYFGPGTRLTVT.

This chain connects TRBV7-2 to TRBJ1-1; perhaps TRBD1 as D (6 bases). Trimming took 2 bases from V and 1 from J, leaving 20 bases between them. Looked up from germline, CDR1 is SGHTA and CDR2 is FQGNSA. CDR3 length: 18 residues. The CDR3 is CASSLRGGTRRGNTEAFF. The CDR3 DNA reads as TGTGCCAGCAGCTTAAGGGGGGGGACCCGTCGGGGGAACACTGAAGCTTTCTTT.